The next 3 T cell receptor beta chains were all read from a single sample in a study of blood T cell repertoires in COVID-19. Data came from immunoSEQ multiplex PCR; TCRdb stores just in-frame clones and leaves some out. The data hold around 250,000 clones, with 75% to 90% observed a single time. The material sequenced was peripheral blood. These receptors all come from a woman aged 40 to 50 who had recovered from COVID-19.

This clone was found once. CDR3 amino acids: CASSPRPGTDTQYF. Here the CDR3 DNA reads TGTGCCAGCAGTCCCCGCCCGGGGACAGATACGCAGTATTTT. V gene TRBV27 combines with J gene TRBJ2-3, with D possibly being TRBD2 (5 bases). The CDR3 has 14 residues. Trimming stripped 5 bases from V and 3 bases from J, with 12 bases between. CDR1 is MNHEY and CDR2 is SMNVEV in the germline V gene (reference sequence).

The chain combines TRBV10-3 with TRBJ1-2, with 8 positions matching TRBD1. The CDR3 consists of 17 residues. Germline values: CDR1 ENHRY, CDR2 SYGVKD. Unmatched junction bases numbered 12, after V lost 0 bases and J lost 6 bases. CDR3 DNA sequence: TGTGCCATCAGTGAGTCCTTGACAGGGGATATTTGGCATGGCTACACCTTC. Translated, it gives CAISESLTGDIWHGYTF.

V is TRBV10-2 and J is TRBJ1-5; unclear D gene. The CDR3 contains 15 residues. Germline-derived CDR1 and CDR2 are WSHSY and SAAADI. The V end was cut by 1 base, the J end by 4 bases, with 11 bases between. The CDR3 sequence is CASSELEGSNQPQHF. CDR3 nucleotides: TGCGCCAGCAGTGAGTTGGAGGGATCGAATCAGCCCCAGCATTTT.